This entry lists 29 T cell receptor beta chains sequenced from one sample in a study of blood T cell repertoires in COVID-19. Sequenced by immunoSEQ multiplex PCR; TCRdb stores in-frame clones only, minus some. The sample lists around 250,000 clones; 80% to 90% were seen once. The sequenced sample consisted of PBMCs or T cells enriched from blood (not recorded which). The origin of the receptors is a woman aged 30 to 39 who had recovered from COVID-19.

The chain recombines TRBV19 with TRBJ2-1; D ambiguous. From germline, CDR1 is LNHDA and CDR2 SQIVND (reference sequence). This CDR3 region has 15 residues. The germline V and J ends were trimmed by 4 bases and 0 bases, with 10 bases remaining between them. The CDR3: CASSRQASSYNEQFF. The CDR3 DNA sequence: TGTGCCAGTAGTAGGCAGGCGAGCTCCTACAATGAGCAGTTCTTC.

V is TRBV30 and J is TRBJ1-1; D is undetermined. From germline, CDR1 is GTSNPN and CDR2 SVGIG (reference sequence). V was shortened by 8 bases and J by 1 base, with 17 bases between the two germline ends. This CDR3 is 14 amino acids long. CDR3 sequence (DNA): TGTGCCGGGAAAAGGACGGCGGGGAACACTGAAGCTTTCTTT. It yields the protein CAGKRTAGNTEAFF. Complete variable domain (other parts from reference TRBV30 and TRBJ1-1): SQTIHQWPATLVQPVGSPLSLECTVEGTSNPNLYWYRQAAGRGLQLLFYSVGIGQISSEVPQNLSASRPQDRQFILSSKKLLLSDSGFYLCAGKRTAGNTEAFFGQGTRLTVV.

The CDR3 DNA follows: TGTGCCAGCTCACCACGGGTAGAGGGCGATACGCAGTATTTT. Its translation: CASSPRVEGDTQYF. V usage is TRBV18 and J usage is TRBJ2-3; a weak D match, TRBD2 (5 bases). V lost 1 base and J 6 bases, leaving 11 bases between the germline ends. The CDR3 loop spans 14 amino acids. Germline CDR1 and CDR2: KGHSH and LQKENI.

This clone has a single count. The chain links TRBV4-1 to TRBJ1-4; D uncertain. Deletions cut 2 bases from V and 1 base from J, with 8 bases between. The germline V gene encodes CDR1 MGHRA and CDR2 YSYEKL. The CDR3 covers 15 residues. CDR3 protein: CASSQTAVTNEKLFF. The CDR3, as DNA: TGCGCCAGCAGCCAAACAGCTGTAACTAATGAAAAACTGTTTTTT.

This clone was found a few times. The CDR3 region is CASSYNEVNTEAFF. The CDR3 nucleotides are TGTGCCAGCAGTTACAATGAGGTGAACACTGAAGCTTTCTTT. The chain recombines TRBV6-5 with TRBJ1-1; D remains ambiguous. Trimming cost V 2 bases and J 0 bases, with 7 bases left between them. The CDR3 has 14 residues. Per germline, CDR1 MNHEY and CDR2 SVGAGI.

The rearrangement uses TRBV7-2 and TRBJ2-7, with D tentatively TRBD1 (6 bases). Trimming pared 3 bases from V and 3 bases from J, leaving 12 bases between. CDR1 and CDR2 from the germline V gene are SGHTA and FQGNSA. The CDR3 is 14 amino acids. DNA of the CDR3: TGTGCCAGCAGCTTGGGTGGGGGCCTCTACGAGCAGTACTTC. Encoded protein: CASSLGGGLYEQYF.

This clone was counted a single time. The rearrangement uses TRBV24-1 and TRBJ1-1; 7 bases agree with TRBD1. Trimming cost V 9 bases and J 5 bases; bases outside gene matches: 5. From germline, CDR1 is KGHDR and CDR2 SFDVKD. This CDR3 is 12 amino acids long. Here the CDR3 DNA reads TGTGCCACCCGACAGGGAGATACTGAAGCTTTCTTT. Translating it yields CATRQGDTEAFF.

This chain links TRBV7-2 with TRBJ1-4; TRBD1 might be the D (5 bases). The ends were cut back, 3 bases at V and 0 bases at J, with 8 bases in the middle. Germline lookup yields CDR1 SGHTA and CDR2 FQGNSA. CDR3 length equals 15 residues. The chain's CDR3 is CASSLVRATNEKLFF. The CDR3 nucleotides are TGTGCCAGCAGCTTGGTCAGGGCAACTAATGAAAAACTGTTTTTT.

The rearrangement joins TRBV5-1 to TRBJ1-3; no clear D. Germline V gene sequence: CDR1 SGHRS, CDR2 YFSETQ. Trimming stripped 0 bases from V and 4 bases from J, with 11 bases between. The CDR3 contains 15 residues. The CDR3 protein is CASSLVRGYGNTIYF. The CDR3 bases are TGCGCCAGCAGCTTGGTTCGAGGGTACGGAAACACCATATATTTT.

V gene TRBV5-6 combines with J gene TRBJ1-1; D remains ambiguous. Trimming cost V 6 bases and J 7 bases, with 19 bases left between them. CDR3 length equals 14 residues. Germline V gene data show CDR1 as SGHDT and CDR2 as YYEEEE. The CDR3 DNA follows: TGTGCCAGCACCCTTGTGGGCCTACGTGGTGAAGCTTTCTTT. Its protein product is CASTLVGLRGEAFF.

This clone was seen only once. V gene TRBV28 combines with J gene TRBJ2-1, with TRBD2 identical over 12 bases. The CDR3 extends over 15 amino acids. Germline CDR1 and CDR2: MDHEN and SYDVKM. J lost 7 bases, V lost 5 bases, and 6 bases had no gene match. CDR3 in amino acids: CASSPLAGGRNEQFF. CDR3 DNA: TGTGCCAGCAGTCCCCTAGCGGGAGGGAGGAATGAGCAGTTCTTC. Together with reference TRBV28 and TRBJ2-1, the CDR3 gives the full variable domain: DVKVTQSSRYLVKRTGEKVFLECVQDMDHENMFWYRQDPGLGLRLIYFSYDVKMKEKGDIPEGYSVSREKKERFSLILESASTNQTSMYLCASSPLAGGRNEQFFGPGTRLTVL.

The V and J genes are TRBV4-1 and TRBJ2-3, with a weak D call TRBD2 (5 bases). The CDR3 covers 15 residues. Looked up from germline, CDR1 is MGHRA and CDR2 is YSYEKL. V was shortened by 3 bases and J by 3 bases, with 13 bases between the two germline ends. The CDR3 nucleotides read TGCGCCAGCAGCCAGCTACTTGAGGGAACAGATACGCAGTATTTT. Translation gives CASSQLLEGTDTQYF.

V is TRBV7-3 and J is TRBJ2-1; 14 nucleotides line up with TRBD2. The J segment lost 7 bases and the V segment lost 5 bases, leaving 19 bases of the junction unmatched. This CDR3 has 20 amino acids. CDR1 SGHTA and CDR2 FQGTGA come from the germline V gene. In nucleotides, the CDR3 is TGTGCCAGCAGCCCCAGGACTGCCGGGACTAGCGGGAGTAAGGGGAATGAGCAGTTCTTC. Protein: CASSPRTAGTSGSKGNEQFF.

The chain combines TRBV4-2 with TRBJ2-6, with 8 bases matching TRBD1. The CDR3 totals 19 residues. Germline CDR1 and CDR2: LGHNA and YNFKEQ. The V segment lost 2 bases and the J segment 4 bases; nucleotides outside the gene matches: 13. Here the CDR3 DNA reads TGTGCCAGCAGCCAAAGGGCTCTGACAGGGGCATTCGGGGCCAACGTCCTGACTTTC. It specifies CASSQRALTGAFGANVLTF.

The rearrangement links TRBV4-2 to TRBJ2-1; a possible D gene is TRBD2 (6 bases). The V and J ends lost 7 bases and 0 bases respectively, with 16 bases between them. Germline lookup yields CDR1 LGHNA and CDR2 YNFKEQ. There are 16 residues in the CDR3. The CDR3 sequence: CASTYGTEHSYNEQFF. The CDR3 coding sequence is TGTGCCAGCACCTATGGGACTGAGCACTCCTACAATGAGCAGTTCTTC.

The chain is built from TRBV25-1 and TRBJ2-3, with 9 bases lining up with TRBD1. The length of the CDR3 is 15 residues. Per the germline V gene, CDR1 is MGHDK and CDR2 is SYGVNS. Losses at the gene ends were 5 bases for V and 4 bases for J; bases not matched to a gene: 7. The CDR3 protein is CASSSTGGSADTQYF. CDR3 nucleotides: TGTGCCAGCAGTTCGACAGGGGGTAGTGCAGATACGCAGTATTTT. Looking up the rest from reference TRBV25-1 and TRBJ2-3 gives the full variable domain: EADIYQTPRYLVIGTGKKITLECSQTMGHDKMYWYQQDPGMELHLIHYSYGVNSTEKGDLSSESTVSRIRTEHFPLTLESARPSHTSQYLCASSSTGGSADTQYFGPGTRLTVL.

The CDR3 protein is CASTNTGGTEAFF. CDR3 in DNA: TGTGCCAGTACCAATACGGGGGGCACTGAAGCTTTCTTT. J is TRBJ1-1 and V is TRBV19; TRBD1 is a possible D gene (5 bases). V lost 7 bases and J lost 4, with 13 bases in between. CDR1 LNHDA and CDR2 SQIVND come from the germline V gene (reference sequence). This CDR3 has 13 residues.

The chain recombines TRBV24-1 with TRBJ1-3; D not certain. Per the germline V gene, CDR1 is KGHDR and CDR2 is SFDVKD. Trimming stripped 3 bases from V and 2 bases from J, with 7 bases between. CDR3 length equals 14 residues. The CDR3 loop reads CATSDPLTGNTIYF. The CDR3 coding sequence is TGTGCCACCAGTGATCCCCTTACTGGAAACACCATATATTTT.

This chain joins TRBV7-2 and TRBJ2-2, with D maybe TRBD2 (5 bases). The CDR3 runs 15 residues. The V end was cut by 5 bases, the J end by 2 bases, with 12 bases between. Germline CDR1 is SGHTA and CDR2 is FQGNSA. CDR3 coding DNA: TGTGCCAGCAGCCCAAGGACTCTTAACACCGGGGAGCTGTTTTTT. Its translation is CASSPRTLNTGELFF.

V usage is TRBV28 and J usage is TRBJ2-2, with TRBD2 matching 9 bases. The V gene end was trimmed by 3 bases and the J gene end by 4 bases; junction bases not matched to a gene: 6. The germline V gene encodes CDR1 MDHEN and CDR2 SYDVKM. This CDR3 spans 16 amino acids. In DNA form, the CDR3 reads TGTGCCAGCAGTTTGGCGGGAGGGCCTCGCACCGGGGAGCTGTTTTTT. It encodes CASSLAGGPRTGELFF.

The J gene is TRBJ2-3, the V gene TRBV4-3; no clear D gene. The CDR3 contains 17 residues. V was pared by 0 bases and J by 3 bases, with 16 bases between. CDR1 is LGHNA, CDR2 YSLEER, per germline. CDR3 region: CASSQDRVVAVTDTQYF. The CDR3 bases are TGCGCCAGCAGCCAAGATCGGGTGGTAGCAGTTACAGATACGCAGTATTTT.

The gene calls are TRBV2 and TRBJ2-7, with 8 bases identical to TRBD1. The V gene end was trimmed by 6 bases and the J gene end by 5 bases; junction bases not matched to a gene: 9. The CDR3 runs to 14 residues. Looked up from germline, CDR1 is SNHLY and CDR2 is FYNNEI. The CDR3 loop is CASRRDRGSHEQYF. CDR3 sequence (DNA): TGTGCCAGCAGACGTGACAGGGGTTCCCACGAGCAGTACTTC.

V and J are TRBV5-4 and TRBJ2-7; TRBD2 aligns across 9 bases. Trimming took 2 bases from V and 0 from J; bases not matched to a gene: 9. This CDR3 spans 17 amino acids. Germline CDR1 is SGHNT and CDR2 is YYREEE (reference sequence). CDR3 nucleotides: TGTGCCAGCAGCTTTCTAGCGGGAAGCCCAAGCTCCTACGAGCAGTACTTC. It yields the protein CASSFLAGSPSSYEQYF.

CDR3 region: CASSQEARVWTGVGYTF. The CDR3 nucleotides read TGTGCCAGCAGCCAAGAAGCAAGGGTTTGGACAGGGGTAGGCTACACCTTC. The gene calls are TRBV4-2 and TRBJ1-2; 9 nucleotides agree with TRBD1. V shed 0 bases and J 8 bases; nucleotides not matched to a gene: 13. The CDR3 totals 17 residues. Germline CDR1 is LGHNA and CDR2 is YNFKEQ.

This chain joins TRBV27 and TRBJ1-2; 8 bases map to TRBD1. The CDR3 is 13 amino acids. The V gene's germline CDR1 is MNHEY and CDR2 SMNVEV (reference sequence). V lost 6 bases to trimming and J lost 7 bases; unmatched junction nucleotides: 7. CDR3 DNA: TGTGCCAGCAGCCGTAGGACAGGGACTGGCTACACCTTC. This gives the protein CASSRRTGTGYTF.

The V call is TRBV10-2, the J call TRBJ1-4, with TRBD1 matching 10 bases. From germline, CDR1 is WSHSY and CDR2 SAAADI. V was pared by 7 bases and J by 7 bases, with 9 bases of the junction left unmatched. The CDR3 contains 15 residues. The CDR3, as DNA: TGCGCCAGCATGCACCGGGGACAGGGGAGTGAAAAACTGTTTTTT. Translation gives CASMHRGQGSEKLFF.

The rearrangement uses TRBV2 and TRBJ1-5; 9 positions match TRBD1. CDR1 is SNHLY and CDR2 is FYNNEI in the germline V gene. V was pared by 7 bases and J by 0 bases, with 4 bases of the junction left unmatched. The CDR3 is 15 amino acids. CDR3 bases: TGTGCCAGCAAGACAGGGGGAATTAGCAATCAGCCCCAGCATTTT. The encoded protein is CASKTGGISNQPQHF.

The rearrangement links TRBV3-1 (or the pseudogene TRBV3-2) to TRBJ2-7; the match to TRBD1 covers 8 bases. The CDR3 has 14 amino acids. Germline CDR1 LGHDT, CDR2 YNNKEL (reference sequence). J lost 2 bases, V lost 4 bases, and 4 bases had no gene match. The CDR3 DNA reads TGTGCCAGCAGCCTTACACAGGGGGCCTACGAGCAGTACTTC. This translates into CASSLTQGAYEQYF.

The chain combines TRBV7-9 with TRBJ1-1; no clear D. This CDR3 has 13 residues. Looked up from germline, CDR1 is SEHNR and CDR2 is FQNEAQ (reference sequence). The V gene lost 5 bases and the J gene lost 3 bases, with 10 bases spanning the gap. The CDR3 DNA follows: TGTGCCAGCAGCCACATTAGCGACACTGAAGCTTTCTTT. This encodes CASSHISDTEAFF. Using reference TRBV7-9 and TRBJ1-1 for the parts outside the CDR3, the full variable domain is DTGVSQNPRHKITKRGQNVTFRCDPISEHNRLYWYRQTLGQGPEFLTYFQNEAQLEKSRLLSDRFSAERPKGSFSTLEIQRTEQGDSAMYLCASSHISDTEAFFGQGTRLTVV.